Listed here are 16 T cell receptor beta chains from one sample, sequenced in a study of shared clonotypes between healthy human individuals. Sequenced by immunoSEQ multiplex PCR; TCRdb stores in-frame clones only, minus some. The sample includes around 650,000 clones, roughly 96% of them seen just once. Terminally differentiated effector memory CD45RA+ cells were excluded from the naive CD8 cells, which were CD45RO-negative and positively selected for CCR7. The sample comprised naive CD8+ T cells sorted from blood. The receptors stem from a woman in her twenties or thirties in good health.

The chain employs TRBV28 and TRBJ2-7; no definite D call. From germline, CDR1 is MDHEN and CDR2 SYDVKM. V lost 3 bases and J 6 bases, leaving 6 bases between the germline ends. This CDR3 spans 11 amino acids. CDR3: CASSFWAEQYF. The CDR3 DNA reads as TGTGCCAGCAGTTTTTGGGCCGAGCAGTACTTC.

The rearrangement uses TRBV6-5 and TRBJ2-5, with D hard to call. Germline V lookup: CDR1 MNHEY, CDR2 SVGAGI. The CDR3 length is 15 residues. The V end lost 6 bases, the J end lost 1 base, and 15 bases lay between the germline ends. This CDR3 is CASSRNRELQETQYF. The CDR3 nucleotides read TGTGCCAGCAGCCGAAATAGGGAACTCCAAGAGACCCAGTACTTC.

The V and J genes are TRBV29-1 and TRBJ2-7; D is ambiguous. Germline V gene lookup returns CDR1 SQVTM and CDR2 ANQGSEA. V lost 0 bases and J lost 2, with 8 bases in between. There are 13 residues in the CDR3. The CDR3 nucleotides are TGCAGCGTTGAAGAACGGCCAACCTACGAGCAGTACTTC. Encoded protein: CSVEERPTYEQYF.

This rearrangement joins TRBV27 to TRBJ2-1, with 8 bases fitting TRBD2. CDR1 and CDR2 from the germline V gene are MNHEY and SMNVEV (reference sequence). After removal of 5 bases from V and 4 bases from J, the junction contained 7 bases not matched to a gene. The CDR3 length is 15 residues. Here the CDR3 reads CASSPGTREYNEQFF. The CDR3 bases are TGTGCCAGCAGTCCCGGGACTAGGGAGTACAATGAGCAGTTCTTC.

Regarding this clone: The identical CDR3 is also encoded by other nucleotide sequences in the sample. The chain couples TRBV9 to TRBJ2-1; D not resolved. The germline gives CDR1 SGDLS, CDR2 YYNGEE. The CDR3 covers 13 residues. V was cut by 0 bases and J by 3 bases, with 4 bases left in between. Here the CDR3 reads CASSVEVYNEQFF. The CDR3 DNA reads TGTGCCAGCAGCGTAGAGGTCTACAATGAGCAGTTCTTC.

The rearrangement joins TRBV5-1 to TRBJ2-3; tentatively, D is TRBD1 (6 bases). V was trimmed by 4 bases and J by 2 bases, leaving 17 bases between them. This CDR3 region has 16 residues. From germline, CDR1 is SGHRS and CDR2 YFSETQ. CDR3 sequence reads: CASSVGRDTLTDTQYF. The DNA for the CDR3 is TGCGCCAGCAGCGTAGGCCGGGACACTCTCACAGATACGCAGTATTTT.

V and J are TRBV7-3 and TRBJ2-7, with 10 bases matching TRBD1. Germline CDR1 and CDR2: SGHTA and FQGTGA. CDR3 size: 16 residues. Germline trimming cut 5 bases from V and 6 bases from J; bases unmatched to any gene: 13. The CDR3 sequence: CASSPHPGTGAGEQYF. The DNA for the CDR3 is TGTGCCAGCAGCCCCCACCCCGGGACAGGGGCCGGCGAGCAGTACTTC.

This chain links TRBV5-6 with TRBJ1-1, with TRBD1 identical over 10 bases. This CDR3 region has 18 residues. CDR1 is SGHDT and CDR2 is YYEEEE in the germline V gene. V was pared by 0 bases and J by 3 bases, with 11 bases of the junction left unmatched. CDR3 nucleotide sequence: TGTGCCAGCAGCTTGGGTAGGGGACAGGGGTATAGGGACACTGAAGCTTTCTTT. Protein sequence: CASSLGRGQGYRDTEAFF. Full variable domain (remainder filled in from reference TRBV5-6 and TRBJ1-1): DAGVTQSPTHLIKTRGQQVTLRCSPKSGHDTVSWYQQALGQGPQFIFQYYEEEERQRGNFPDRFSGHQFPNYSSELNVNALLLGDSALYLCASSLGRGQGYRDTEAFFGQGTRLTVV.

This clone was seen a few times. The CDR3 DNA follows: TGTGCCAGCAGCTTAAGGGGACCCCACTACGGGGAGCTGTTTTTT. As protein: CASSLRGPHYGELFF. The genes are TRBV7-3 and TRBJ2-2; either TRBD1 or TRBD2 may fit D (5 bases each). Germline V CDR1 and CDR2: SGHTA, FQGTGA. V was cut by 1 base and J by 7 bases, with 13 bases left in between. CDR3 size: 15 residues.

This clone has just one count. The chain joins TRBV19 to TRBJ1-1, with 7 bases matching TRBD1. V lost 6 bases and J lost 4; bases outside the gene matches: 8. This CDR3 has 14 residues. Per germline, CDR1 LNHDA and CDR2 SQIVND (reference sequence). The CDR3 sequence: CASRDRISFTEAFF. The CDR3 DNA reads TGTGCCAGTAGGGACAGGATTTCGTTCACTGAAGCTTTCTTT.

The chain links TRBV2 to TRBJ1-1; no reliable D call. Germline values: CDR1 SNHLY, CDR2 FYNNEI. V lost 6 bases, J lost 4 bases, and 9 bases lay in between. The CDR3 is 12 amino acids. This CDR3 reads CASSGSFTEAFF. The CDR3 DNA reads as TGTGCCAGCAGCGGGTCGTTCACTGAAGCTTTCTTT. The variable domain in full, completed from reference TRBV2 and TRBJ1-1, reads EPEVTQTPSHQVTQMGQEVILRCVPISNHLYFYWYRQILGQKVEFLVSFYNNEISEKSEIFDDQFSVERPDGSNFTLKIRSTKLEDSAMYFCASSGSFTEAFFGQGTRLTVV.

The rearrangement links TRBV5-1 to TRBJ2-1; no firm D call. The CDR3 totals 14 residues. Germline assignment: CDR1 SGHRS and CDR2 YFSETQ. V was cut by 2 bases and J by 4 bases, with 10 bases left in between. The CDR3 loop is CASSFVDSYNEQFF. The CDR3 DNA reads as TGCGCCAGCAGCTTCGTCGACTCTTACAATGAGCAGTTCTTC. The variable domain in full, completed from reference TRBV5-1 and TRBJ2-1, reads KAGVTQTPRYLIKTRGQQVTLSCSPISGHRSVSWYQQTPGQGLQFLFEYFSETQRNKGNFPGRFSGRQFSNSRSEMNVSTLELGDSALYLCASSFVDSYNEQFFGPGTRLTVL.

The chain has TRBV6-5 and TRBJ2-2; 9 positions match TRBD2. Germline V lookup: CDR1 MNHEY, CDR2 SVGAGI. V was pared by 7 bases and J by 3 bases, with 6 bases of the junction left unmatched. This CDR3 spans 15 amino acids. CDR3 residues: CASNLGLADTGELFF. CDR3 sequence (DNA): TGTGCCAGCAACCTGGGACTAGCAGACACCGGGGAGCTGTTTTTT.

This chain joins TRBV27 and TRBJ2-5; D remains ambiguous. The J call may be mistaken, given a closer DNA end match to TRBJ2-7. Germline V gene lookup returns CDR1 MNHEY and CDR2 SMNVEV (reference sequence). The CDR3 spans 16 residues. The CDR3 region is CASSYHPERETYEQYF. The DNA of the CDR3 is TGTGCCAGCAGTTATCATCCTGAGCGAGAAACCTACGAGCAGTACTTC.

The chain couples TRBV14 to TRBJ2-7; 13 nucleotides match TRBD2. This CDR3 is 15 amino acids long. The V segment lost 3 bases and the J segment 4 bases; nucleotides outside the gene matches: 3. Looked up from germline, CDR1 is SGHDN and CDR2 is FVKESK. DNA for the CDR3: TGTGCCAGCAGCCACTGGACTAGCGGGAGTTACGAGCAGTACTTC. Translated: CASSHWTSGSYEQYF.

The chain has TRBV5-4 and TRBJ2-5; possible D gene TRBD2, 5 bases. The V and J ends lost 2 bases and 5 bases respectively, with 10 bases between them. The length of the CDR3 is 13 residues. Germline values: CDR1 SGHNT, CDR2 YYREEE (reference sequence). As DNA, the CDR3 is TGTGCCAGCAGCTTTGAATCTAGCGAGACCCAGTACTTC. Translated: CASSFESSETQYF. Variable domain in full (rest from reference TRBV5-4 and TRBJ2-5): ETGVTQSPTHLIKTRGQQVTLRCSSQSGHNTVSWYQQALGQGPQFIFQYYREEENGRGNFPPRFSGLQFPNYSSELNVNALELDDSALYLCASSFESSETQYFGPGTRLLVL.